Described below is a single T cell receptor (beta chain) sequence and its context. Its antigen is still unknown. The sample holds no much larger clone one base away, and base qualities are not on file. Amplification of TCR beta CDR3 regions was carried out from RNA transcripts. The TCR CDR3 was subjected to a first round of RT-PCR using the HTBI primer set and the Qiagen OneStep RT-PCR kit. A second multiplex PCR round built the libraries, followed by size selection and purification. The libraries were sequenced on an Illumina HiSeq2000 using paired-end 100 bp reads. Turning to the authors' computational methods: SOAPnuke was used to process the raw data, removing reads that contained adapters or uncalled bases, had a mean Phred below 15, or lacked an exact match to the constant primer or identifier. COPE v1.2.5 was used to merge high-quality paired reads, and clonotypes were defined as unique nucleotide sequences. MiTCR v1.1 was used to align the clonotypes against IMGT TRBV, TRBD and TRBJ reference segments. The analysis was restricted to V-J combinations with a frequency above 0.0001, which together covered about 99% of the repertoires. A TCS score was defined as the ratio of F50 (clonal expansion) to E x V (chaos), with BLOSUM62-based TCRdist applied between CDR3 peptides within each V-J. Welch's t-statistics and random forest reduced around 510 V-J features to about 12, which were used in a naive Bayes classifier (R e1071). TCRdb's own reprocessing of the public reads used fastp at Q25 and MiXCR and kept productive beta chains. Each entry merges the rows of one CDR3 protein and shows their most common DNA and genes. The V and J calls here are based on TCRdb, not the publication. The sample table records nearly 600,000 distinct CDR3 sequences; roughly 13% of these occur just once. The ten top clones hold 5.5% to 7.5% of the sample.

These data originate in a study of T cells in Graves' hyperthyroidism and ophthalmopathy (dated by TCRdb to 2018 to 2020). Looking at the study overall: Peripheral blood was sampled at the time of initial diagnosis, prior to any treatment. A discovery cohort of roughly 100 patients, fewer than 50 with Graves' ophthalmopathy and 55 to 60 with stable Graves' hyperthyroidism, was used to find distinguishing TCR V-J signatures. The 80 to 100 discovery patients were randomly divided into training and test sets at a 7:3 ratio. Once sampling was done, hyperthyroidism patients were given methimazole at a starting dose of 30 mg daily, whereas ophthalmopathy patients were given high-dose intravenous methylprednisolone. Whether ophthalmopathy could be predicted prospectively was tested in an independent validation cohort made up of roughly 19 hyperthyroidism patients plus 17 patients who later progressed to ophthalmopathy. Thyroid tissue and blood T-cell repertoires from about six Graves' hyperthyroidism patients were also compared in the study. According to the paper, TCR Vbeta CDR3 sequencing was carried out on 135 peripheral blood samples, which came from 40 to 45 ophthalmopathy, under 80 hyperthyroidism and about 17 progressor patients. On the study overall, not on this receptor specifically: A 13 V-J signature model separated ophthalmopathy from stable hyperthyroidism, with about 88% sensitivity and just under 84% specificity in cross-validation and 80%/75% in testing. In validation, progression to ophthalmopathy was predicted by the model with 55% to 71% sensitivity and around 75% specificity, a median of about 6 months before onset. Sample size was not statistically predetermined, and blinding of investigators to group allocation was not performed. Most expanded thyroid clonotypes (frequency above 0.001) were also detected in blood, a finding suggesting that blood repertoires may reflect thyroid immune responses.

Hyperthyroidism patients were newly diagnosed, with disease duration under 2 months, and aged 18 to 65 years. Any patient with an uncontrolled infection, another autoimmune disease, pregnancy or lactation was excluded. Diagnoses relied on clinical symptoms, serum thyroxine and TRAb, thyroid ultrasound and orbital computed tomography. For progressor patients, blood was drawn at the first diagnosis of hyperthyroidism, before any ophthalmopathy symptoms had appeared. Ficoll-Paque density gradient centrifugation was used to isolate PBMCs from around 10 ml of fresh peripheral blood. Patients classed as progressors first received a Graves' hyperthyroidism diagnosis and then went on to develop ophthalmopathy during follow-up. Total RNA was extracted using Trizol reagent, and RNA quality was assessed on an Agilent 2100 Bioanalyzer. The CDR3 has 15 amino acids, counting the end cysteine and phenylalanine. CDR3 DNA only is kept here, 45 bases in frame from base 1. Relative to germline, V is 3 bases shorter and J is 2 bases shorter, with 15 bases between their ends. In the germline V gene, CDR1 corresponds to SGHRS and CDR2 to YFSETQ.

Material for sequencing was blood. The clonotype was recovered from a young woman with Graves' hyperthyroidism that later progressed to Graves' ophthalmopathy. The receptor chain draws on TRBV5-1 and TRBJ2-7; 6 matching bases give a weak D call of TRBD2. This receptor has the CDR3 CASSWDSGVTYEQYF. The bases are TGCGCCAGCAGCTGGGACTCGGGGGTCACCTACGAGCAGTACTTC.